This is a list of T cell receptor beta chains from one sample in a study of blood T cell repertoires in COVID-19. Assay: immunoSEQ multiplex PCR; the TCRdb copy retains only in-frame clones and omits some. This sample has 140,000 or so clones; more than 80% occur once, and the top ten carry less than 4%. Sequenced sample: peripheral blood. The receptor set was obtained from a woman aged 60 to 75 with active COVID-19. CDR3s include the opening cysteine and the closing phenylalanine or tryptophan. Each record gives: clone size, V gene, J gene, D gene, CDR3 DNA, CDR3 protein. A D gene is named only where the DNA matches it firmly. Clone size appears in some rows only: once, few, many, or a class for an expanded clone.

once	TRBV29-1	TRBJ2-1	.	TGCAGCGTTTCCCGGGAGTTAGGGCAGTTCTTC	CSVSRELGQFF
.	TRBV6-5	TRBJ2-7	TRBD1	TGTGCCAGCAGTCAGGGACAGCCAATATTTACCGAGCAGTACTTC	CASSQGQPIFTEQYF
.	TRBV4-1	TRBJ2-7	TRBD1	TGCGCCAGCAGCCAAGACAGGGGGCGGTACGAGCAGTACTTC	CASSQDRGRYEQYF
few	TRBV7-9	TRBJ1-3	.	TGTGCCAGCAGCCTCGACCCAGGGTTAGCTGGAAACACCATATATTTT	CASSLDPGLAGNTIYF
.	TRBV5-4	TRBJ2-3	.	TGTGCCAGCAGCTCCCGAGGGAGGGGGGGAGGAGATACGCAGTATTTT	CASSSRGRGGGDTQYF
.	TRBV7-3	TRBJ1-2	.	TGTGCCAGCAGCTTAGGCCAGGGACTCTATGGCGGCTACACCTTC	CASSLGQGLYGGYTF
.	TRBV19	TRBJ1-2	.	TGTGCCAGTAGTTTCCCCGCGGAGTATGGCTACACCTTC	CASSFPAEYGYTF
once	TRBV2	TRBJ2-1	.	TGTGCCAGCTCCTGGGGGGTTAGCCCCAATGAGCAGTTCTTC	CASSWGVSPNEQFF
.	TRBV19	TRBJ1-1	.	TGTGCCAGTAACGGGGGGGGCACTGAAGCTTTCTTT	CASNGGGTEAFF
.	TRBV19	TRBJ2-1	TRBD2	TGTGCCAGTAGTACCTTAGCGGGACCCACCTACAATGAGCAGTTCTTC	CASSTLAGPTYNEQFF
.	TRBV4-2	TRBJ2-3	TRBD2	TGTGCCAGCAGCCACGGACTAGGCTTCACAGATACGCAGTATTTT	CASSHGLGFTDTQYF
.	TRBV3-1/TRBV3-2	TRBJ1-1	.	TGTGCCAGCAGCCAAGCCCTGGGAGTGAACACTGAAGCTTTCTTT	CASSQALGVNTEAFF
.	TRBV7-6	TRBJ2-5	.	TGTGCCAGCAGCTTCGTGGCGGGAACTCAGCAGACCCAGTACTTC	CASSFVAGTQQTQYF
.	TRBV5-1	TRBJ2-6	.	TGCGCCAGCAGCTTGGCTGTTAACTCTGGGGCCAACGTCCTGACTTTC	CASSLAVNSGANVLTF
.	TRBV6-5	TRBJ2-3	TRBD2	TGTGCCAGCAGTTACGACCGAGCGGGGGGCACAGATACGCAGTATTTT	CASSYDRAGGTDTQYF
few	TRBV7-2	TRBJ1-1	.	TGTGCCAGCAGCCCCCGGGCAGGGTGGGCTTTCTTT	CASSPRAGWAFF
.	TRBV18	TRBJ2-3	TRBD2	TGTGCCAGCTCACCACAAATACTAGCGGGAAAACGTGGAGATACGCAGTATTTT	CASSPQILAGKRGDTQYF
.	TRBV6-2/TRBV6-3	TRBJ2-5	TRBD2	TGTGCCAGCAGTAGTTATGGACTAGCTCAAGAGACCCAGTACTTC	CASSSYGLAQETQYF
.	TRBV29-1	TRBJ2-7	TRBD2	TGCAGCGCCTCCGGACTAGCGGATACCTACGAGCAGTACTTC	CSASGLADTYEQYF
.	TRBV10-3	TRBJ1-6	.	TGTGCCATCAAGCGGGGCGTCTCTGGATCACCCCTCCACTTT	CAIKRGVSGSPLHF
once	TRBV19	TRBJ2-5	.	TGTGCCAGTAGTATTCAAGGTCCCAGACTACGCGGGGAGACCCAGTACTTC	CASSIQGPRLRGETQYF
.	TRBV6-6	TRBJ1-2	.	TGTGCCAGCAGAAACCGGGGGGCCGGCTATGGCTACACCTTC	CASRNRGAGYGYTF
.	TRBV5-4	TRBJ2-1	TRBD2	TGTGCCAGCAGCTTCCCCCAGCGGGGCCTTAAATATGAGCAGTTCTTC	CASSFPQRGLKYEQFF
once	TRBV4-2	TRBJ2-5	.	TGTGCCAGCAGCCAAGCATCAGGGGCGCCGGCAGAGACCCAGTACTTC	CASSQASGAPAETQYF
.	TRBV24-1	TRBJ2-1	TRBD1	TGTGCCACCAGTGATTCGGGCGGCAGGGGGTCCTACAATGAGCAGTTCTTC	CATSDSGGRGSYNEQFF
.	TRBV5-4	TRBJ2-1	TRBD1	TGTGCCAGCAGCCCCATCGCAGGGGGTTGGTACAATGAGCAGTTCTTC	CASSPIAGGWYNEQFF
few	TRBV27	TRBJ1-5	TRBD1	TGTGCCAGCAGGCCGACAGGGGGCGGTAATCAGCCCCAGCATTTT	CASRPTGGGNQPQHF
.	TRBV5-1	TRBJ1-1	TRBD1	TGCGCCAGCAGCTTCAAATCAGGGGGCGGTCGCACTGAAGCTTTCTTT	CASSFKSGGGRTEAFF
.	TRBV7-2	TRBJ1-3	.	TGTGCCAGCAGCCTGGCCACACCCGGAAACACCATATATTTT	CASSLATPGNTIYF
.	TRBV5-6	TRBJ1-5	TRBD1	TGTGCCAGCAGCTTGGACAGGGGAAGAAGTCAGCCCCAGCATTTT	CASSLDRGRSQPQHF
.	TRBV6-5	TRBJ1-1	.	TGTGCCAGCACTCCGGGGAGTTACACTGAAGCTTTCTTT	CASTPGSYTEAFF
.	TRBV5-1	TRBJ1-3	.	TGCGCCAGCAGCTTGGCGAGCGGGTCTCCTGGAAACACCATATATTTT	CASSLASGSPGNTIYF
.	TRBV4-2	TRBJ2-5	.	TGTGCCAGCAGCCAAGAAGCGGGCCCAGAGACCCAGTACTTC	CASSQEAGPETQYF
.	TRBV6-6	TRBJ2-7	TRBD2	TGTGCCAGCAATTCGGGAGGCCCAGCCTACGAGCAGTACTTC	CASNSGGPAYEQYF
.	TRBV9	TRBJ2-3	.	TGTGCCAGCAGCGGACCTGCGGCCAGCACAGATACGCAGTATTTT	CASSGPAASTDTQYF
.	TRBV15	TRBJ1-2	.	TGTGCCACCAGCACCCCCCCGACTAGCTTGCGCTATGGCTACACCTTC	CATSTPPTSLRYGYTF
.	TRBV7-9	TRBJ2-7	.	TGTGCCAGCAGCCCGCCGACGGAGTCCTACGAGCAGTACTTC	CASSPPTESYEQYF
.	TRBV24-1	TRBJ2-7	.	TGTGCCACCAGTGATGGTAGGGGGTACGAGCAGTACTTC	CATSDGRGYEQYF
.	TRBV10-2	TRBJ2-7	TRBD2	TGCGCCAGCAGTACTAGCGGGAGGGCCAATGAGCAGTACTTC	CASSTSGRANEQYF
.	TRBV5-6	TRBJ1-1	.	TGTGCCAGCAGCTCTTACAGGGCGGGGAACACTGAAGCTTTCTTT	CASSSYRAGNTEAFF
.	TRBV5-1	TRBJ2-7	.	TGCGCCAGCAGCTCCCAAAACTACGAGCAGTACTTC	CASSSQNYEQYF